The clone carrying this TCR beta chain was observed a few times. Before being chosen for sequencing, patients had shown CD8+CD57+ cell expansion by flow cytometry. TCR beta VDJ and CDR3 profiles were obtained from a genomic DNA template. MiXCR, applied by TCRdb to the reads, yields one record per CDR3 protein. The sample lists around 160,000 distinct CDR3 sequences; around 48% were seen once. The entry originates in a study of CD8+CD57+ T cells in acquired aplastic anemia. The CDR3 length is 16 residues. From germline, CDR1 is LNHNV and CDR2 YYDKDF (reference sequence). Trimming shortened V by 3 bases and J by 1 base, and 15 bases separated the two germline ends.

Sequencing was done on a sample of sorted CD4+, CD8+, or CD8+CD57+ T cells (not recorded which) from PBMCs. The genes are TRBV15 and TRBJ1-1; TRBD1 might be the D (5 bases). The receptor comes from a human donor with aplastic anemia. CDR3 region: CATSSAPGFANTEAFF. DNA of the CDR3: TGTGCCACCAGCAGTGCCCCAGGGTTTGCGAACACTGAAGCTTTCTTT.